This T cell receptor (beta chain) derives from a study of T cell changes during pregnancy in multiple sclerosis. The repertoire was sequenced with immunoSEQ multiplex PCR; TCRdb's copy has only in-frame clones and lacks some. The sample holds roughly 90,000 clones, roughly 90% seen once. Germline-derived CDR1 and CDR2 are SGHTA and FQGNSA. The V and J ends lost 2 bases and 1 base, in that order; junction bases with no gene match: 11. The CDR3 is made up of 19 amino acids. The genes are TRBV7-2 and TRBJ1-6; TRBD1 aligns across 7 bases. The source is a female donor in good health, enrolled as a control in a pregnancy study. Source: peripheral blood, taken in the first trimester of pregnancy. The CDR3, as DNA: TGTGCCAGCAGCTTACTTGGCGCAGGGGGTATGTCCTATAATTCACCCCTCCACTTT. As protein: CASSLLGAGGMSYNSPLHF.